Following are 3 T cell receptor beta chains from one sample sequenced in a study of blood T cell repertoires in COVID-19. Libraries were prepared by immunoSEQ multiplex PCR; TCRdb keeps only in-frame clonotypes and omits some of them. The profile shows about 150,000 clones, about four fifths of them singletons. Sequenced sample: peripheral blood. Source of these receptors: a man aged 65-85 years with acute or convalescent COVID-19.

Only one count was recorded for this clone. The CDR3 loop reads CSVWGGSSTDTQYF. In nucleotides, the CDR3 is TGCAGCGTCTGGGGGGGTTCTAGCACAGATACGCAGTATTTT. V and J are TRBV29-1 and TRBJ2-3, with TRBD2 identical over 7 bases. CDR3 length: 14 amino acids. The V gene end was trimmed by 6 bases and the J gene end by 0 bases; junction bases not matched to a gene: 6. Germline CDR1 SQVTM, CDR2 ANQGSEA.

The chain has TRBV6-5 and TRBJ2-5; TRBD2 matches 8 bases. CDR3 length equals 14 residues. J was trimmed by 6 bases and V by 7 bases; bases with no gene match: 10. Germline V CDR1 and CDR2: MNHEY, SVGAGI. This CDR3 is CASTPSGSGKTQYF. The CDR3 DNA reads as TGTGCCAGCACACCCAGCGGGAGTGGAAAGACCCAGTACTTC.

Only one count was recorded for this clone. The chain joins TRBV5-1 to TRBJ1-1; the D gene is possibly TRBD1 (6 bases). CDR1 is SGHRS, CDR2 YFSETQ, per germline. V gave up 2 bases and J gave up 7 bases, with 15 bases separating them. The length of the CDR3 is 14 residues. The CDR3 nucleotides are TGCGCCAGCAGCTTAGCAGGGGCGCCCCTTGAAGCTTTCTTT. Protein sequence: CASSLAGAPLEAFF.